Described below is a single T cell receptor (beta chain) sequence and its context. The antigen remains undetermined. This entry is derived from a study of T cell repertoires in cytomegalovirus infection. Overall study: Selected CMV epitopes included recently identified HLA-C-restricted ones as well as well-studied HLA-B-restricted ones. Based on public TCR beta signatures, there were indications of CMV infection and of a matching HLA type.

TCRdb re-called the reads through MiXCR, storing one row per CDR3 protein. The table has some 590,000 distinct CDR3 sequences, roughly 42% seen once. Per the germline V gene, CDR1 is LGHNT and CDR2 is FRNRAP. This CDR3 contains 14 residues. Trimming took 6 bases from V and 0 from J, leaving 9 bases between them. General study results and limits: CMV-specific TCR beta clonotypes restricted by HLA-C were the ones dominating the ex vivo response.

Material: cultured PBMCs, obtained from culture after CMV antigen stimulation. The genes are TRBV12-5 and TRBJ2-1; D is possibly TRBD1 or TRBD2 (6 bases each). This receptor was taken from a human donor in good health (CMV status not recorded). Some clones in this sample may be carry-over from other donors' samples. The CDR3 reads CASGRGPSYNEQFF. The CDR3 region has the DNA TGTGCTAGTGGACGGGGGCCCTCCTACAATGAGCAGTTCTTC.